The following is a TCR beta chain sequence with its context. No antigen is known for it. Base-call qualities are not available, and no considerably larger clone is one nucleotide away. This CDR3 is also generated by other DNA sequences in the sample. This sample's time point label indicates: cycle 2 day 1 (C2D1) of nivolumab. Relapse after autologous stem cell transplantation had occurred in all trial patients, and cohorts A, B and C were distinguished by prior brentuximab vedotin exposure. The trial cohort was composed of about 60 patients with relapsed/refractory classical Hodgkin lymphoma, for whom complete response, partial response or progressive disease was recorded as best overall response. In the multi-cohort phase II CheckMate 205 trial, trial patients received single-agent nivolumab. Best overall response was determined by an independent review committee according to the 2007 International Working Group response criteria. PBMCs from the trial were collected at three points: immediately before nivolumab initiation (C1D1), and during therapy at cycle 2 day 1 and cycle 4 day 1. After peripheral blood was drawn into 8 mL Vacutainer Cell Preparation Tubes, PBMCs were isolated by centrifugation and then cryopreserved.

Genomic DNA was isolated using the Qiagen DNeasy kit from unsorted PBMCs as well as from negatively selected CD4+ and CD8+ fractions. Amplification of TCR beta CDR3 regions was done by immunoSEQ multiplex PCR with primers that anneal to V and J segments. A synthetic immune receptor repertoire was used to minimize amplification bias, and any remaining bias was removed computationally after sequencing. The paper's data handling went like this. Repertoire diversity was quantified as the Shannon entropy index using custom Python scripts. Unsorted, CD4+ and CD8+ repertoires were examined separately, except in combined analyses, for which CD4+ and CD8+ sequences were merged in silico. A clone was considered expanded if an increase in frequency of at least 2-fold after treatment relative to C1D1 was found, and a pseudocount of 0.5 was applied to clones undetected at baseline. Clones with 0 or 1 copy at C1D1 were classified as singleton clones, and clones with 2 or more copies were classified as non-singleton clones. By matching protein sequences in sorted samples from the same patient, clones expanded in unsorted samples were annotated as CD4+, CD8+ or unknown. Wilcoxon tests on paired samples were used to test changes in diversity from C1D1 to C4D1. TCRdb obtained this table from immuneACCESS and retained in-frame rearrangements with V and J assigned. These tables miss some clones; where compared with another copy, unresolved V genes account for less than half of the shortfall, and the remainder is unexplained. From that table come the V and J calls and clone size; the DNA was used to work out D and trimming. The sample data list tens of thousands of clones, and about three quarters of these were observed just once. The top ten clonotypes cover approximately 23% of the sample.

These data originate in a study of PD-1 blockade in classical Hodgkin lymphoma (TCRdb year 2020). Notes on the research overall: Nivolumab dosing was 3 mg/kg intravenously every 2 weeks, continuing until either disease progression or unacceptable toxicity. The study used CyTOF and TCR beta sequencing to define a peripheral blood immune signature of response to PD-1 blockade in classical Hodgkin lymphoma.

Results the study describes overall, beyond this receptor: Newly diagnosed patients were reported to have lower baseline TCR diversity than healthy donors, and relapsed/refractory patients were reported to have lower baseline TCR diversity still. Diversity was lower in patients who began nivolumab less than 1 year after ASCT, so these patients were left out of later analyses to avoid confounding by immune reconstitution. The study was restricted to a single clinical trial cohort, and the causes of repertoire differences, possibly disease activity or prior therapy, were left undefined. CD4+ but not CD8+ TCR diversity rose significantly by C4D1 (p=0.0027 vs p=0.16), most apparent in complete responders (p=0.02). Trial patients achieving complete response had baseline diversity similar to newly diagnosed patients, whereas partial responders and progressors had significantly lower diversity.

The specimen comprised peripheral blood mononuclear cells (PBMCs), sampled before the second cycle of nivolumab. The TCR originated in a human donor with classical Hodgkin lymphoma.

The bases are TGTGCCAGCAGGCCCACTAGCGGGAACACCGGGGAGCTGTTTTTT. It translates to CASRPTSGNTGELFF. The rearrangement joined TRBV28 to TRBJ2-2; TRBD2 fits 8 bases in the junction. There are 15 amino acids in the CDR3, from cysteine to phenylalanine inclusive. Of the read, only the CDR3 DNA is kept; its 45 bases are in frame from base 1. The germline V and J ends show losses of 6 bases and 1 base respectively, and no gene match explains 4 bases of the junction. According to the germline V gene, CDR1 reads MDHEN and CDR2 reads SYDVKM.